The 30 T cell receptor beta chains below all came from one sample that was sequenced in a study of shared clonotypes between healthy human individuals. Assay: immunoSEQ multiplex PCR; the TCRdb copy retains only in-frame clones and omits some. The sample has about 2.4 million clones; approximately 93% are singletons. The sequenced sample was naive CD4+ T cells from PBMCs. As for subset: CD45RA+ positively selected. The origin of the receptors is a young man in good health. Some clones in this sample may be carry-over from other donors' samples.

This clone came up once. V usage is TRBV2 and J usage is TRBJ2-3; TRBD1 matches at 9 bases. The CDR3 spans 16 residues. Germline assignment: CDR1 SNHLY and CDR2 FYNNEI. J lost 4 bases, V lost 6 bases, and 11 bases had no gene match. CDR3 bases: TGTGCCAGCAGGGAGAGGGACAGGGTTGGCGCAGATACGCAGTATTTT. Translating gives CASRERDRVGADTQYF.

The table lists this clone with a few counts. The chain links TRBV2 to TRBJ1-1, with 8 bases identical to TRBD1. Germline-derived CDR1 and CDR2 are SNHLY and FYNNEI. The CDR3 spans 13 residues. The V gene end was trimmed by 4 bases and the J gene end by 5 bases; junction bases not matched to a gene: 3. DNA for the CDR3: TGTGCCAGCAGTGTCAGGGGGCGAACTGAAGCTTTCTTT. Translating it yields CASSVRGRTEAFF.

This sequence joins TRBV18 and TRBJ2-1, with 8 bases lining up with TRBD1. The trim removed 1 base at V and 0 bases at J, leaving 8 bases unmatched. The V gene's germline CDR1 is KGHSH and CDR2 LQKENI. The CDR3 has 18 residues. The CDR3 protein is CASSPQVGQGSSYNEQFF. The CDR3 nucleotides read TGTGCCAGCTCACCACAGGTTGGACAGGGAAGCTCCTACAATGAGCAGTTCTTC.

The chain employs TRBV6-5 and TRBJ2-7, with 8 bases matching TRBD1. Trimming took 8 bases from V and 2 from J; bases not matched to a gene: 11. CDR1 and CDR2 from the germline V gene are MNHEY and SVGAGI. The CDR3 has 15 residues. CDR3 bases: TGTGCCAGCCTCCCAAGGCAGGGGGCACCCTACGAGCAGTACTTC. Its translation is CASLPRQGAPYEQYF.

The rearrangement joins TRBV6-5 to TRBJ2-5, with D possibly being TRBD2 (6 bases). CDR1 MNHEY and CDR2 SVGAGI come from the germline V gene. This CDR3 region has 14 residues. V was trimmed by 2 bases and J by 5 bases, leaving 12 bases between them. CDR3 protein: CASSYEGLAETQYF. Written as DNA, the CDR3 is TGTGCCAGCAGTTACGAGGGACTCGCGGAGACCCAGTACTTC.

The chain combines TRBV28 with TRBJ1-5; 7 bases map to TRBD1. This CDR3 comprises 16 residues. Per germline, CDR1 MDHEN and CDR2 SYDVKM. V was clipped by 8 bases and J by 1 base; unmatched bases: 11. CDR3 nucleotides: TGTGCCAGCCCCCCAGGGGGATGGAAAAGCAATCAGCCCCAGCATTTT. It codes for CASPPGGWKSNQPQHF.

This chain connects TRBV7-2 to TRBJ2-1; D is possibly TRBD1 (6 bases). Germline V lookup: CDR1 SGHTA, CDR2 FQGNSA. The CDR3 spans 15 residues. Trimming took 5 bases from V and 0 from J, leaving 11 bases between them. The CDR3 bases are TGTGCCAGCAGCCGACAGGTAAGCTCCTACAATGAGCAGTTCTTC. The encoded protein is CASSRQVSSYNEQFF.

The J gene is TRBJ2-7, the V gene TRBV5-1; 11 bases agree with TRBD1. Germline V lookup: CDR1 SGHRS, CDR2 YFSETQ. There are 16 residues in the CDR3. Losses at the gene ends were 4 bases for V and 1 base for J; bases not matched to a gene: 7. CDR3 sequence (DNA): TGCGCCAGCAGCGGGGGACAGGGGGTGGCGTCCTACGAGCAGTACTTC. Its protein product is CASSGGQGVASYEQYF. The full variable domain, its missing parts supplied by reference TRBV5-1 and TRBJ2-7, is KAGVTQTPRYLIKTRGQQVTLSCSPISGHRSVSWYQQTPGQGLQFLFEYFSETQRNKGNFPGRFSGRQFSNSRSEMNVSTLELGDSALYLCASSGGQGVASYEQYFGPGTRLTVT.

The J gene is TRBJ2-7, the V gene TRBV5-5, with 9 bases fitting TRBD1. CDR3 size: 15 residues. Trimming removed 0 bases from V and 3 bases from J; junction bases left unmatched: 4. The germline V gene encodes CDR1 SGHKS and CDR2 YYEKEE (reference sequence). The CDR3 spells CASSLEGQGFYEQYF. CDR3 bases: TGTGCCAGCAGCTTGGAGGGACAGGGTTTCTACGAGCAGTACTTC.

The CDR3 coding sequence is TGCGCCAGCACCACTAACGGACAGGGGGGCACTGAAGCTTTCTTT. Amino acid sequence: CASTTNGQGGTEAFF. This chain links TRBV5-1 with TRBJ1-1, with 10 bases fitting TRBD1. Germline CDR1 is SGHRS and CDR2 is YFSETQ. The CDR3 consists of 15 residues. V shed 6 bases and J 4 bases; nucleotides not matched to a gene: 9.

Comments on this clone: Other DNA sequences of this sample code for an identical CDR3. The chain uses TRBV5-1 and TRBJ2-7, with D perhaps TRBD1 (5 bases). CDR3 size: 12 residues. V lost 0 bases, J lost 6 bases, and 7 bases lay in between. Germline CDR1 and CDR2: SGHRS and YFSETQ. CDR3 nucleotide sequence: TGCGCCAGCAGCTTGGAGGGGTTCGAGCAGTACTTC. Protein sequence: CASSLEGFEQYF.

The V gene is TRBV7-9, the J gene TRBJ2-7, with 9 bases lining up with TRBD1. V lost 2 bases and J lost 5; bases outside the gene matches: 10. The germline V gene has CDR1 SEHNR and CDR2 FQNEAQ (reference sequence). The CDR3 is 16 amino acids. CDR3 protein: CASSLRPGTGSDEQYF. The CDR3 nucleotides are TGTGCCAGCAGCTTACGGCCCGGGACAGGGTCAGACGAGCAGTACTTC.

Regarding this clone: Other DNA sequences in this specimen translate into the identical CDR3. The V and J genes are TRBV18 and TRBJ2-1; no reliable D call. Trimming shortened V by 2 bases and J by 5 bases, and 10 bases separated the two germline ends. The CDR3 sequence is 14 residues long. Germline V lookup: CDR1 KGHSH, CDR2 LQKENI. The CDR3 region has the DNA TGTGCCAGCTCACCAGGGGTAGGGCACAATGAGCAGTTCTTC. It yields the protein CASSPGVGHNEQFF.

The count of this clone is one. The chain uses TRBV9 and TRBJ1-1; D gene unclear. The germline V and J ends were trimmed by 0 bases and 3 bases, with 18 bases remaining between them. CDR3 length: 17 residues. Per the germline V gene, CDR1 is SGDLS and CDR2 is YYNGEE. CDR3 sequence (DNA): TGTGCCAGCAGCGTAGGATTCCAGGTAGGGTTTGACACTGAAGCTTTCTTT. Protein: CASSVGFQVGFDTEAFF.

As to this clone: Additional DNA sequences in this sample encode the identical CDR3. The DNA for the CDR3 is TGTGCCAGCAGTTTTGGGACTAGCGGCTACGAGCAGTACTTC. Its protein is CASSFGTSGYEQYF. This chain links TRBV27 with TRBJ2-7, with TRBD2 matching 11 bases. After removal of 3 bases from V and 3 bases from J, the junction contained 1 base not matched to a gene. The germline gives CDR1 MNHEY, CDR2 SMNVEV (reference sequence). The CDR3 is made up of 14 amino acids.

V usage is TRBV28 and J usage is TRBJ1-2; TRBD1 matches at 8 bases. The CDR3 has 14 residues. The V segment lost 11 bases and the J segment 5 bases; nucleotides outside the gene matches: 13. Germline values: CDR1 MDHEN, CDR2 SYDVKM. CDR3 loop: CAAGRPGGPYGYTF. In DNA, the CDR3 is TGTGCCGCGGGGAGGCCAGGGGGCCCTTATGGCTACACCTTC.

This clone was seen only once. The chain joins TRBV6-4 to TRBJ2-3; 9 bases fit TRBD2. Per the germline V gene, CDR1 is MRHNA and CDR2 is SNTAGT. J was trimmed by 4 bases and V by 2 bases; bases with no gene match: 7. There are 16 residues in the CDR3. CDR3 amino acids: CASSDLPAGGPDTQYF. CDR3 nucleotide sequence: TGTGCCAGCAGTGACCTGCCCGCGGGAGGGCCAGATACGCAGTATTTT.

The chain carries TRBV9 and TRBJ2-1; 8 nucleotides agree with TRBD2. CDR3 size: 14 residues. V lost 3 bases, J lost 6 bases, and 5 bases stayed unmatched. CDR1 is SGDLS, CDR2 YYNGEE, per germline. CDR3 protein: CASSAGAGANEQFF. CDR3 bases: TGTGCCAGCAGCGCGGGAGCGGGAGCCAATGAGCAGTTCTTC. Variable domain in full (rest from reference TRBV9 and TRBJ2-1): DSGVTQTPKHLITATGQRVTLRCSPRSGDLSVYWYQQSLDQGLQFLIQYYNGEERAKGNILERFSAQQFPDLHSELNLSSLELGDSALYFCASSAGAGANEQFFGPGTRLTVL.

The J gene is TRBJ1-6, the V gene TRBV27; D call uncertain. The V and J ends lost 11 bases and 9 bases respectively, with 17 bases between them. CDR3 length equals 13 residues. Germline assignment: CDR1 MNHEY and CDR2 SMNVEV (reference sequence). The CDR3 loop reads CAPEWGGPSPLHF. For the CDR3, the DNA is TGTGCCCCCGAGTGGGGAGGGCCTTCACCCCTCCACTTT.

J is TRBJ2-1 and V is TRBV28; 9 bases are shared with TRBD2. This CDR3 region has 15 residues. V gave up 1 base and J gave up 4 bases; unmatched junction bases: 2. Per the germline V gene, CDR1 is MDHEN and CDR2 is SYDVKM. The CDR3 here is CASSLSLAGYNEQFF. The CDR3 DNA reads TGTGCCAGCAGTTTATCCCTAGCGGGGTACAATGAGCAGTTCTTC.

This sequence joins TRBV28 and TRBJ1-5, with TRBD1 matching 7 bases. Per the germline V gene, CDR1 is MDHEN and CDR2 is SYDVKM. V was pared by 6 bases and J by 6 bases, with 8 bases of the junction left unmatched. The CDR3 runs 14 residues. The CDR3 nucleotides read TGTGCCAGCAGCCCTGACAGGGTAGGTCAGCCCCAGCATTTT. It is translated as CASSPDRVGQPQHF.

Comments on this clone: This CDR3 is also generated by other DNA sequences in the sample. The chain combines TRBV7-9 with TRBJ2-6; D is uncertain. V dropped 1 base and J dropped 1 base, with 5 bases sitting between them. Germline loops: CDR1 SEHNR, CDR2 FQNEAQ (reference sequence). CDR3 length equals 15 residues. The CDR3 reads CASSLDSSGANVLTF. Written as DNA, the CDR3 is TGTGCCAGCAGCTTAGACTCGTCTGGGGCCAACGTCCTGACTTTC.

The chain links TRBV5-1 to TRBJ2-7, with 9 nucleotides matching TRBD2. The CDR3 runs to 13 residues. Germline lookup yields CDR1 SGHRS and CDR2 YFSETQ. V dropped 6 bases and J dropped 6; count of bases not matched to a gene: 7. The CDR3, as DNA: TGCGCCAGCACCTTAGCGGGAGCGAGCGAGCAGTACTTC. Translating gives CASTLAGASEQYF. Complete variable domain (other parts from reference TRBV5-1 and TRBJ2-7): KAGVTQTPRYLIKTRGQQVTLSCSPISGHRSVSWYQQTPGQGLQFLFEYFSETQRNKGNFPGRFSGRQFSNSRSEMNVSTLELGDSALYLCASTLAGASEQYFGPGTRLTVT.

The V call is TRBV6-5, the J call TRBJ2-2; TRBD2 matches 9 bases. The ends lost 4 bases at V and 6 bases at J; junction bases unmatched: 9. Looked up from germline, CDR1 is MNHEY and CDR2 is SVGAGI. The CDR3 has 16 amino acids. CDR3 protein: CASSSPGTSPAGELFF. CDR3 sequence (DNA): TGTGCCAGCAGTTCCCCTGGGACTAGCCCCGCCGGGGAGCTGTTTTTT.

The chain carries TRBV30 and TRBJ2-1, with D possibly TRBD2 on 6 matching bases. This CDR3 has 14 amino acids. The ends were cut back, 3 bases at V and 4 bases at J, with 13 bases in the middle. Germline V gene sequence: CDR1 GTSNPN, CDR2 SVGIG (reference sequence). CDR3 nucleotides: TGTGCCTGGAGCTTCGGGGGTCCGTACAATGAGCAGTTCTTC. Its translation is CAWSFGGPYNEQFF.

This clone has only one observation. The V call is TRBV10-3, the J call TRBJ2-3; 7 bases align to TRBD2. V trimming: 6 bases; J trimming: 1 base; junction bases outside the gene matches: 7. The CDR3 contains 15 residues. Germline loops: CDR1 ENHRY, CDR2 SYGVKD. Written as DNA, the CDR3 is TGTGCCATCAGAGCTACTAGCGCGGGCACAGATACGCAGTATTTT. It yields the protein CAIRATSAGTDTQYF.

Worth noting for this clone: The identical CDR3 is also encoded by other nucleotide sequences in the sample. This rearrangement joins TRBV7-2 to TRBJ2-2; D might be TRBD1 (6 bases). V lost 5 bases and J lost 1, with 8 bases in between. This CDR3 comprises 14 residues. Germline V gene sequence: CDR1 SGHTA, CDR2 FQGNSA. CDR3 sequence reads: CASSPGQNTGELFF. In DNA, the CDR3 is TGTGCCAGCAGCCCGGGACAGAACACCGGGGAGCTGTTTTTT.

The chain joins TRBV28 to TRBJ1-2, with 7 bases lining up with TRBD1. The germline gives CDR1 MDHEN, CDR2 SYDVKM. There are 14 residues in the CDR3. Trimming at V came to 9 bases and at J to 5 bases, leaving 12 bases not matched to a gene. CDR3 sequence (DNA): TGTGCCAGTAGCAATGACAGGGCTGGGTATGGCTACACCTTC. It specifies CASSNDRAGYGYTF.

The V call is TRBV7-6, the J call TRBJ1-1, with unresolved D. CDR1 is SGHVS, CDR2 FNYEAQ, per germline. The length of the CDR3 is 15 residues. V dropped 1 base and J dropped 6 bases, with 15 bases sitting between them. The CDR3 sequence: CASSLGSGIGSEAFF. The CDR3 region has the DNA TGTGCCAGCAGCTTAGGGAGTGGGATCGGGTCTGAAGCTTTCTTT.

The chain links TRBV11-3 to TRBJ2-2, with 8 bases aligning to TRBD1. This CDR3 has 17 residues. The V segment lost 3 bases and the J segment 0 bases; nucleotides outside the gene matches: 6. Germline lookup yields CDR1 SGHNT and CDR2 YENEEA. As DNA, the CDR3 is TGTGCCAGCAGCTTTGCCCCAGGGGGCGCGAACACCGGGGAGCTGTTTTTT. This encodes CASSFAPGGANTGELFF.